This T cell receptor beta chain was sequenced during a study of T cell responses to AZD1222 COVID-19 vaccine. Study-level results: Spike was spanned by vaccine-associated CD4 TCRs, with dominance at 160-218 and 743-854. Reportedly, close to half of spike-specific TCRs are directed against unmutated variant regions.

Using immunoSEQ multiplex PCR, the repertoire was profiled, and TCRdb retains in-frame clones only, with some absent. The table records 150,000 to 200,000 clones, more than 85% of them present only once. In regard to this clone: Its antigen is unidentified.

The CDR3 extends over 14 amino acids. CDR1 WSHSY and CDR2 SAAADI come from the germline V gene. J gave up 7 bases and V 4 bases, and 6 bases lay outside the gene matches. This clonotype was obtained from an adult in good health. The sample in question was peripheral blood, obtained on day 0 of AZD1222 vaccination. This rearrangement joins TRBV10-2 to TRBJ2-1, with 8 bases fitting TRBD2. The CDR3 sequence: CASSGLAGTNEQFF. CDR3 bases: TGCGCCAGCAGTGGGCTAGCGGGTACAAATGAGCAGTTCTTC.